Following are 18 T cell receptor beta chains from one sample sequenced in a study of cytomegalovirus exposure and HLA in healthy donors. 13 Jbeta primers and 60 Vbeta primers were used for the PCR. Libraries were prepared by immunoSEQ multiplex PCR; TCRdb keeps only in-frame clonotypes and omits some of them. The repertoire has fewer than 95,000 clones, roughly 85% of them found once; the top ten carry over 7%. Sequencing input: PBMCs. The receptors stem from a man aged 35 to 55 in good health and CMV-seropositive.

The gene calls are TRBV6-1 and TRBJ2-5, with TRBD2 as a possible D gene (5 bases). Germline loops: CDR1 MNHNS, CDR2 SASEGT. Trimming stripped 0 bases from V and 8 bases from J, with 13 bases between. CDR3 length equals 14 residues. CDR3 DNA: TGTGCCAGCAGTGAAGCTGACTACCTGGGAACCCAGTACTTC. This gives the protein CASSEADYLGTQYF.

The chain recombines TRBV6-1 with TRBJ1-4; 7 nucleotides align to TRBD1. Germline V gene sequence: CDR1 MNHNS, CDR2 SASEGT. There are 14 residues in the CDR3. With V trimmed by 4 bases and J by 5 bases, 4 bases remained unmatched. CDR3 bases: TGTGCCAGCAGTGGACAGGGCGGGAATGAAAAACTGTTTTTT. This gives the protein CASSGQGGNEKLFF.

The chain uses TRBV2 and TRBJ1-2; 9 nucleotides agree with TRBD1. The CDR3 consists of 14 residues. V dropped 2 bases and J dropped 6; count of bases not matched to a gene: 4. Germline V CDR1 and CDR2: SNHLY, FYNNEI. CDR3 coding DNA: TGTGCCAGCAGTGAAAACAGGGGGCTTGATGGCTACACCTTC. Encoded protein: CASSENRGLDGYTF.

This rearrangement joins TRBV19 to TRBJ2-7, with D possibly TRBD2 on 6 matching bases. Trimming took 5 bases from V and 4 from J, leaving 12 bases between them. Germline V CDR1 and CDR2: LNHDA, SQIVND (reference sequence). This CDR3 contains 13 residues. Written as DNA, the CDR3 is TGTGCCAGTAGTCAGGCCCGGGGGTACGAGCAGTACTTC. It yields the protein CASSQARGYEQYF.

The chain is built from TRBV10-1 and TRBJ2-5; 9 positions agree with TRBD2. This CDR3 is built from 12 residues. Trimming took 10 bases from V and 5 from J; bases not matched to a gene: 5. Germline V lookup: CDR1 WNHNN, CDR2 SYGVQD (reference sequence). The CDR3, as DNA: TGCGCCATTAAAGCGGGAGGTGAGACCCAGTACTTC. Translated, it gives CAIKAGGETQYF.

The rearrangement joins TRBV9 to TRBJ2-5, with D tentatively TRBD1 (5 bases). CDR3 length: 13 amino acids. The ends were cut back, 0 bases at V and 7 bases at J, with 10 bases in the middle. Germline loops: CDR1 SGDLS, CDR2 YYNGEE. The CDR3 nucleotides are TGTGCCAGCAGCGTAGAGTGGGGCGGGACCCAGTACTTC. Its translation: CASSVEWGGTQYF.

The CDR3 here is CASRLATGTQYF. In nucleotides, the CDR3 is TGTGCCAGCAGATTAGCCACGGGGACCCAGTACTTC. The rearrangement uses TRBV2 and TRBJ2-5; D not certain. The CDR3 has 12 residues. Germline CDR1 and CDR2: SNHLY and FYNNEI. V dropped 6 bases and J dropped 7 bases, with 12 bases sitting between them.

This clone was seen only a few times. The chain combines TRBV6-1 with TRBJ1-6; D unresolved. The CDR3 extends over 14 amino acids. Trimming cost V 0 bases and J 10 bases, with 10 bases left between them. CDR1 is MNHNS, CDR2 SASEGT, per germline. The CDR3 DNA follows: TGTGCCAGCAGTGAAGCCGGCGGGAGCTCACCCCTCCACTTT. Residues: CASSEAGGSSPLHF.

This clone was counted a single time. The V call is TRBV6-9, the J call TRBJ2-2; D is perhaps TRBD1 (5 bases). The CDR3 has 14 amino acids. Germline lookup yields CDR1 MNHGY and CDR2 SVAAGI. V lost 4 bases and J lost 3, with 9 bases in between. The CDR3 protein is CASSSSRDTGELFF. CDR3 DNA sequence: TGTGCCAGCAGTTCCAGCAGGGACACCGGGGAGCTGTTTTTT.

This clone was seen only once. The chain joins TRBV6-1 to TRBJ2-5; the D gene is possibly TRBD2 (5 bases). V gave up 3 bases and J gave up 4 bases, with 12 bases separating them. The CDR3 covers 14 residues. Germline V gives CDR1 MNHNS, CDR2 SASEGT. The CDR3 DNA sequence: TGTGCCAGCAGTGAGCGGGTCCACGGAGAGACCCAGTACTTC. Its protein product is CASSERVHGETQYF.

This sequence joins TRBV6-6 and TRBJ2-1; 9 bases fit TRBD1. This CDR3 has 16 amino acids. V dropped 7 bases and J dropped 9; count of bases not matched to a gene: 16. The germline V gene encodes CDR1 MNHNY and CDR2 SVGAGI (reference sequence). The CDR3 DNA is TGTGCCAGCACCCCGACTACCGGGACAGGGTACTCTGAGCAGTTCTTC. It encodes CASTPTTGTGYSEQFF.

This clone was recorded once. The V gene is TRBV27, the J gene TRBJ2-1, with D maybe TRBD2 (6 bases). Germline CDR1 and CDR2: MNHEY and SMNVEV (reference sequence). The CDR3 contains 14 residues. V dropped 1 base and J dropped 9 bases, with 13 bases sitting between them. The CDR3 DNA follows: TGTGCCAGCAGTTTATTAGGAGGGAGAAGTGAGCAGTTCTTC. This sequence encodes CASSLLGGRSEQFF.

This rearrangement joins TRBV29-1 to TRBJ2-3, with D hard to call. The ends were cut back, 6 bases at V and 3 bases at J, with 7 bases in the middle. Germline assignment: CDR1 SQVTM and CDR2 ANQGSEA. This CDR3 spans 11 amino acids. The CDR3 nucleotides read TGCAGCGTACTATGGACAGATACGCAGTATTTT. Its translation is CSVLWTDTQYF.

The J gene is TRBJ2-3, the V gene TRBV19; 9 bases map to TRBD2. J was trimmed by 4 bases and V by 10 bases; bases with no gene match: 15. This CDR3 has 16 residues. The germline V gene encodes CDR1 LNHDA and CDR2 SQIVND (reference sequence). CDR3 residues: CATTRVAGVGADTQYF. CDR3 bases: TGTGCCACCACCCGGGTAGCGGGAGTGGGGGCAGATACGCAGTATTTT.

The rearrangement joins TRBV5-1 to TRBJ1-4; D not certain. V shed 3 bases and J shed 3 bases, with 9 bases lying between them. CDR1 and CDR2 from the germline V gene are SGHRS and YFSETQ. This CDR3 has 14 amino acids. The CDR3 loop reads CASSSGSPNEKLFF. The CDR3, as DNA: TGCGCCAGCAGCTCCGGTTCGCCTAATGAAAAACTGTTTTTT.

J is TRBJ2-2 and V is TRBV7-9, with 10 bases lining up with TRBD1. CDR3 length: 14 amino acids. V lost 5 bases and J lost 4; bases outside the gene matches: 1. Germline V lookup: CDR1 SEHNR, CDR2 FQNEAQ (reference sequence). CDR3 in amino acids: CASSRTGGTGELFF. In nucleotides, the CDR3 is TGTGCCAGCAGCAGGACAGGGGGCACCGGGGAGCTGTTTTTT. Full variable domain (remainder filled in from reference TRBV7-9 and TRBJ2-2): DTGVSQNPRHKITKRGQNVTFRCDPISEHNRLYWYRQTLGQGPEFLTYFQNEAQLEKSRLLSDRFSAERPKGSFSTLEIQRTEQGDSAMYLCASSRTGGTGELFFGEGSRLTVL.

V gene TRBV7-3 combines with J gene TRBJ2-1, with TRBD2 matching 9 bases. Germline V gene lookup returns CDR1 SGHTA and CDR2 FQGTGA. This CDR3 comprises 13 residues. V was pared by 5 bases and J by 6 bases, with 2 bases of the junction left unmatched. CDR3 loop: CASSHSGGNEQFF. In nucleotides, the CDR3 is TGTGCCAGCAGCCATAGCGGGGGCAATGAGCAGTTCTTC.

DNA for the CDR3: TGTGCCAGTAGTAAAGCGGGGGGGGTTTTCGGGCAAGAGACCCAGTACTTC. Its protein product is CASSKAGGVFGQETQYF. V and J are TRBV19 and TRBJ2-5; 10 bases line up with TRBD2. The CDR3 has 17 residues. J gave up 2 bases and V 4 bases, and 10 bases lay outside the gene matches. Germline V gives CDR1 LNHDA, CDR2 SQIVND (reference sequence). The full variable domain, in which reference TRBV19 and TRBJ2-5 provide the parts outside the CDR3, is DGGITQSPKYLFRKEGQNVTLSCEQNLNHDAMYWYRQDPGQGLRLIYYSQIVNDFQKGDIAEGYSVSREKKESFPLTVTSAQKNPTAFYLCASSKAGGVFGQETQYFGPGTRLLVL.